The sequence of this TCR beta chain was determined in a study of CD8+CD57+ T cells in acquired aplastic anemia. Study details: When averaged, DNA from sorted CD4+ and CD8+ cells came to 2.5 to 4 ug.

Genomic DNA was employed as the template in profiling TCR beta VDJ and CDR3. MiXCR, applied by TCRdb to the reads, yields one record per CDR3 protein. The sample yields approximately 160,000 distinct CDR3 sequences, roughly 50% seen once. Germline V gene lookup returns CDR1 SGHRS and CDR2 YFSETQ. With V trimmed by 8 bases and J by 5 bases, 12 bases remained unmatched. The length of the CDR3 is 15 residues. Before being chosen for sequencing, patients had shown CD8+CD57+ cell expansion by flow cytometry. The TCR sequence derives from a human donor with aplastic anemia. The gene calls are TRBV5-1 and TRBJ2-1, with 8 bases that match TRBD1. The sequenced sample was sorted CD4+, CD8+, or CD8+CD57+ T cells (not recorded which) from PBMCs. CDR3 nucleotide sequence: TGCGCCAGTCGTGCCTCAGGGGGCTCGGACAATGAGCAGTTCTTC. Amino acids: CASRASGGSDNEQFF.